This entry describes one T cell receptor (beta chain). Its antigen is unidentified. The researchers isolated CD4+ and CD8+ T cells from PBMCs by sorting. Sequencing used cDNA as its template, made by extracting RNA and reverse transcribing it. Here immunoSEQ multiplex PCR was the method, and the copy in TCRdb shows in-frame clones only, minus some. Among over 30,000 clones listed, around 80% were seen once. The data stem from a study of CD8+ T cells in alopecia areata. Study findings and constraints: Alphabeta T cells residing in normal skin are also sequenced in scalp samples.

The germline V gene has CDR1 SGHRS and CDR2 YFSETQ. The V and J ends lost 2 bases and 10 bases, in that order; junction bases with no gene match: 4. This CDR3 is built from 13 residues. The sample consisted of NKG2D-low CD8+ T cells sorted from blood. The clonotype was recovered from a human donor with alopecia areata. The chain employs TRBV5-1 and TRBJ2-1; 9 bases are shared with TRBD1. The CDR3 loop reads CASSFTGGGEQFF. The CDR3 DNA follows: TGCGCCAGCAGCTTTACAGGGGGCGGCGAGCAGTTCTTC.